This T cell receptor (beta chain) was identified in a study of beta chain features in type 1 diabetes. cDNA synthesis used the whole RNA isolate, giving expressed TCRB sequences. TCRdb's table, derived via immunoSEQ multiplex PCR, lists solely in-frame clones and lacks some. The sample lists more than 250,000 clones; roughly 22% were seen once. Study findings and constraints: Since sequencing was performed on cDNA, cells with high TCR expression could be over-represented. Moderately but significantly shorter TCRB CDR3s were found in Type 1 diabetes patients in all four CD4+ subsets. There were fewer insertions and more deletions at the VDJ junctions of type 1 diabetes patients. PCR, the amplification step, might favor shorter templates, equally in patients and controls.

This clone was picked up a small number of times. Its antigen is not identified. Trimming removed 5 bases at V and 3 bases at J, with 11 bases between. This CDR3 has 13 residues. Germline V gene data show CDR1 as SGHTA and CDR2 as FQGNSA. The receptor was isolated from a woman aged 40 to 49 with type 1 diabetes. Sequenced sample: naive CD4+ T cells from blood. The chain has TRBV7-2 and TRBJ2-7; D gene uncertain. DNA of the CDR3: TGTGCCAGCAGCCCCGCACACCACTACGAGCAGTACTTC. Translation: CASSPAHHYEQYF.